The text below deals with one TCR beta chain. Its cognate antigen is unknown. This sample was taken from a study of graft-versus-host responses after intestinal transplantation. Study information: Recipients were all induced with anti-thymocyte globulin, then given tacrolimus and steroids for around three years. Study-wide points: The authors found GvH clones in recipient marrow, some appearing first in ileum or blood. Declines in HvG clones occurring early post-transplant were associated with peak circulating GvH clone levels.

Generated by immunoSEQ multiplex PCR, the TCRdb table keeps only in-frame clones and is missing some. The sample has fewer than 130,000 clones, roughly 95% seen once. There are 14 residues in the CDR3. Germline assignment: CDR1 MGHRA and CDR2 YSYEKL. J lost 4 bases, V lost 8 bases, and 7 bases had no gene match. This clonotype was obtained from a human donor who received an intestinal transplant. The starting material was unstimulated CD8+ T cells sorted from spleen or lymph node cells, obtained before intestinal transplant. The chain is built from TRBV4-1 and TRBJ2-7, with 11 bases that match TRBD2. CDR3 bases: TGCGCCAGCTCTATAGCGGGAGGGCCATACGAGCAGTACTTC. It specifies CASSIAGGPYEQYF.